This TCR beta chain is drawn from a study of beta chain features in type 1 diabetes. General study results and limits: When VDJ junctions were examined, type 1 diabetes patients showed fewer insertions and more deletions. There was a moderate but significant shortening of TCRB CDR3s in all four CD4+ subsets of Type 1 diabetes patients.

The sequenced template was cDNA made from the entire isolated RNA. Generated by immunoSEQ multiplex PCR, the TCRdb table keeps only in-frame clones and is missing some. The repertoire has roughly 730,000 clones, about an eighth of them found once; the top ten carry about 0.02%. The V gene's germline CDR1 is MDHEN and CDR2 SYDVKM. Trimming took 2 bases from V and 3 from J; bases not matched to a gene: 3. The CDR3 sequence is 15 residues long. CD4+ cells of the naive, central memory, regulatory and stem cell-like memory types were sorted via CD45RO/CCR7/CD25/CD127/CD95/CD27. Points on this clone: Its antigen is unknown.

The chain uses TRBV28 and TRBJ2-3; TRBD1 agrees at 9 bases. This TCR came from a man between 18 and 29 years old with type 1 diabetes. Sequencing was carried out using naive CD4+ T cells from blood. CDR3 nucleotides: TGTGCCAGCAGTTTAAAACAGGGGGCAACAGATACGCAGTATTTT. Protein: CASSLKQGATDTQYF. Drawing the rest from reference TRBV28 and TRBJ2-3, the complete variable domain is DVKVTQSSRYLVKRTGEKVFLECVQDMDHENMFWYRQDPGLGLRLIYFSYDVKMKEKGDIPEGYSVSREKKERFSLILESASTNQTSMYLCASSLKQGATDTQYFGPGTRLTVL.